This entry features one T cell receptor (beta chain) sequence. This sample stems from a study of blood T cell repertoires in COVID-19. The overall study: PBMCs, B-cell-depleted T cells, or T cells were the source of the cDNA or gDNA that made up the material.

Per the authors' pipeline: By means of reference gene primer amplification, nucleated cell counts were estimated. Using immunoSEQ multiplex PCR, the repertoire was profiled, and TCRdb retains in-frame clones only, with some absent. Clone size and V and J calls were adopted from that table, with D and trimming inferred from the DNA. The sample lists 90,000 to 130,000 clones, 86% occurring once. The CDR3 is 15 amino acids. The ends lost 5 bases at V and 6 bases at J; junction bases unmatched: 8. Germline V lookup: CDR1 MNHNY, CDR2 SVGAGI (reference sequence). The gene calls are TRBV6-6 and TRBJ2-1; 9 nucleotides line up with TRBD1. The sequence derives from a man aged 35 to 55 with acute or convalescent COVID-19. Sequenced: peripheral blood. The CDR3 here is CASSRGQGIPNEQFF. DNA for the CDR3: TGTGCCAGCAGTCGGGGACAGGGAATTCCCAATGAGCAGTTCTTC.